This T cell receptor (beta chain) came from a study of T cell clones after liver transplantation. Study-wide background: Three of eight recipients were HCV-positive; others had non-autoimmune, non-viral indications.

Deletions cut 3 bases from V and 12 bases from J, with 18 bases between. CDR3 length: 13 amino acids. CDR1 and CDR2 (germline): MNHEY, SMNVEV (reference sequence). This table comes from immunoSEQ multiplex PCR, and its TCRdb copy is limited to in-frame clones, with some not included. The table lists over 90,000 clones, around 80% of them singletons. This clone has only one observation. The chain uses TRBV27 and TRBJ2-7, with D perhaps TRBD1 or TRBD2 (6 bases each). The sequencing here drew on CD4+ T cells from blood, taken 45 to 50 months after liver transplant. This clonotype originated in a human patient who received a liver transplant. The graft donor may be the source of some T cells. In DNA, the CDR3 is TGTGCCAGCAGTTTTGCGGGGACGGGGGCGGTGTACTTC. It specifies CASSFAGTGAVYF.